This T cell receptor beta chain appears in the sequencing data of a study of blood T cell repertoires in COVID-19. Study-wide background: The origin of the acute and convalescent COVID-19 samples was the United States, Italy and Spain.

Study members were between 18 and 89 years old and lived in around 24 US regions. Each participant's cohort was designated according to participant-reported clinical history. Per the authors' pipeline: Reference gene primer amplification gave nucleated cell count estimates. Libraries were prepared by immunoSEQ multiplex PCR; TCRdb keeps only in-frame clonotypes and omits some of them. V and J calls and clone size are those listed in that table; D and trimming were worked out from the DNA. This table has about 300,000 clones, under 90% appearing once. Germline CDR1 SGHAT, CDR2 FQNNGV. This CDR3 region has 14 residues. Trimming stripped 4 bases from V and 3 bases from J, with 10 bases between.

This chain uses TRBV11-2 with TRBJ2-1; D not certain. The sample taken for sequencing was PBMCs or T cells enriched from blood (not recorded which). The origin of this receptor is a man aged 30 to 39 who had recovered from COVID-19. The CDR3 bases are TGTGCCAGCAGCTCTAACCATGGCTACAATGAGCAGTTCTTC. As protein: CASSSNHGYNEQFF. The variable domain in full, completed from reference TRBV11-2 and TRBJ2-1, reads EAGVAQSPRYKIIEKRQSVAFWCNPISGHATLYWYQQILGQGPKLLIQFQNNGVVDDSQLPKDRFSAERLKGVDSTLKIQPAKLEDSAVYLCASSSNHGYNEQFFGPGTRLTVL.